This TCR beta chain is drawn from a study of blood T cell repertoires in COVID-19. Study as a whole: Researchers got acute and convalescent COVID-19 samples from the United States, Italy and Spain.

In the source study's methods: Reference gene primer amplification gave nucleated cell count estimates. The repertoire was sequenced with immunoSEQ multiplex PCR; TCRdb's copy has only in-frame clones and lacks some. The DNA was the basis for D and trimming; V, J and clone size are from that table. The repertoire holds about 350,000 clones, with almost 90% as singletons. Participant age was roughly 18 to 90 years, and participants resided in about two dozen US areas. The V and J ends lost 5 bases and 10 bases, in that order; junction bases with no gene match: 9. The CDR3 length is 15 residues. Germline V CDR1 and CDR2: MNHEY, SMNVEV (reference sequence).

This chain links TRBV27 with TRBJ2-1; 12 bases align to TRBD2. Sequencing input: PBMCs or T cells enriched from blood (not recorded which). This receptor was taken from a woman aged 25 to 39 who had been exposed to COVID-19. The CDR3 region is CASSPRTSGVKEQFF. The CDR3 DNA is TGTGCCAGCAGTCCCCGGACTAGCGGGGTGAAAGAGCAGTTCTTC.